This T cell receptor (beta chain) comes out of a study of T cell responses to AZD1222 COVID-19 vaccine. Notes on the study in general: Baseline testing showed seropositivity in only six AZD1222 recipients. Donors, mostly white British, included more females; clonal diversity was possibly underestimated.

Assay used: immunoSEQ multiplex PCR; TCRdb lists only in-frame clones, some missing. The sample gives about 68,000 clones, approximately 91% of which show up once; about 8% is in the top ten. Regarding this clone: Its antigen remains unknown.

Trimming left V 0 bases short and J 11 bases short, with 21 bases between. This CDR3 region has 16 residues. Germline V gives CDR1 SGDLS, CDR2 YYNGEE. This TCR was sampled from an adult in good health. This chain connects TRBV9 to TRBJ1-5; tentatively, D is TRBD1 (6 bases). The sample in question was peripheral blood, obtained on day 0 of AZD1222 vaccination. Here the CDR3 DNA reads TGTGCCAGCAGCGTAGGGTTGGACAGTATTTCTACGACCCAGCATTTT. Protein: CASSVGLDSISTTQHF.